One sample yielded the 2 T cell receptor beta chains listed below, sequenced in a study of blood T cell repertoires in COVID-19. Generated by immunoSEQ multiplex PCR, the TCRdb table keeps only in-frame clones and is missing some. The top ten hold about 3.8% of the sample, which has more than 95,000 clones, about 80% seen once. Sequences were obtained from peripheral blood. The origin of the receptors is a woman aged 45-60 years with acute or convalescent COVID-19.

This CDR3 reads CARLFGRAGDGYTF. CDR3 in DNA: TGTGCCAGACTCTTCGGACGTGCCGGGGATGGCTACACCTTC. This chain joins TRBV19 and TRBJ1-2; D remains unclear. Per germline, CDR1 LNHDA and CDR2 SQIVND (reference sequence). V lost 9 bases to trimming and J lost 6 bases, with 20 bases between them. The CDR3 runs to 14 residues.

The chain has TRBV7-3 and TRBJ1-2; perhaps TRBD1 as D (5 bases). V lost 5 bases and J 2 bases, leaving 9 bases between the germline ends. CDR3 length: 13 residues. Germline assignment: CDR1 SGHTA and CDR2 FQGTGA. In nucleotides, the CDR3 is TGTGCCAGCAGCACCGGACAAAACTATGGCTACACCTTC. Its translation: CASSTGQNYGYTF.